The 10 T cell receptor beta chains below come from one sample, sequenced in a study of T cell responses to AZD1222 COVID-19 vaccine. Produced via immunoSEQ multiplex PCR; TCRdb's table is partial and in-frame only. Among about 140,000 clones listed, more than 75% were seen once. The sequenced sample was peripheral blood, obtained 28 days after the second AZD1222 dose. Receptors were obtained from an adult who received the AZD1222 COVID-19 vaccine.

CDR3 nucleotides: TGCGCCAGCAGCTTGGAGGGGGTACGCTATGGCTACACCTTC. It codes for CASSLEGVRYGYTF. V gene TRBV5-1 combines with J gene TRBJ1-2; tentatively, D is TRBD1 (6 bases). The CDR3 consists of 14 residues. Germline V gene data show CDR1 as SGHRS and CDR2 as YFSETQ. Trimming left V 0 bases short and J 4 bases short, with 10 bases between.

CDR3 loop: CASSLVFAGLLNEQFF. In DNA, the CDR3 is TGTGCCAGCAGCTTAGTGTTTGCAGGACTCCTAAATGAGCAGTTCTTC. V usage is TRBV7-2 and J usage is TRBJ2-1, with D possibly being TRBD2 (5 bases). This CDR3 region has 16 residues. The V and J ends lost 1 base and 7 bases respectively, with 17 bases between them. Germline V gene sequence: CDR1 SGHTA, CDR2 FQGNSA.

Here the CDR3 reads CASSQGGTGELFF. The CDR3 DNA follows: TGTGCCAGCTCACAGGGTGGCACCGGGGAGCTGTTTTTT. V is TRBV18 and J is TRBJ2-2; no clear D. CDR3 length: 13 amino acids. The ends were cut back, 4 bases at V and 4 bases at J, with 7 bases in the middle. Germline-derived CDR1 and CDR2 are KGHSH and LQKENI.

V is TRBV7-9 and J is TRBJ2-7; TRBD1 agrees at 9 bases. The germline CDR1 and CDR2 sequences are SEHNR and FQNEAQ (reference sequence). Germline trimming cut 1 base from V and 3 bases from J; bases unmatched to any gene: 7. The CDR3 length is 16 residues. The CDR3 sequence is CASSLEGQGWSYEQYF. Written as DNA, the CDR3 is TGTGCCAGCAGCTTAGAGGGACAGGGTTGGAGCTACGAGCAGTACTTC.

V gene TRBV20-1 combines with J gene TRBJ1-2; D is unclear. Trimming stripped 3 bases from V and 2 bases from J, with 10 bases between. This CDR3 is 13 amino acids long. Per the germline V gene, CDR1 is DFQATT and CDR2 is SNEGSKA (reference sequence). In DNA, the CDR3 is TGCAGTGCTAGTAGGGAATTAAACTATGGCTACACCTTC. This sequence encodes CSASRELNYGYTF.

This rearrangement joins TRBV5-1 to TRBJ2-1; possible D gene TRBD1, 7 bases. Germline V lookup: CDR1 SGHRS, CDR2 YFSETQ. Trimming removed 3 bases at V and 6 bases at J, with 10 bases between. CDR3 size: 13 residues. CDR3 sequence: CASSSGGSNEQFF. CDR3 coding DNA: TGCGCCAGCAGCTCAGGGGGGTCCAATGAGCAGTTCTTC.

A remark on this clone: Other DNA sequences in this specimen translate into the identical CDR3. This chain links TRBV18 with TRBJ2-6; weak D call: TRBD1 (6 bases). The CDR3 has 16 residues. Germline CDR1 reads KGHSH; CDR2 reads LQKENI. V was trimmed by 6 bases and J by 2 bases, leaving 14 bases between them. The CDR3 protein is CASSPTGSPGANVLTF. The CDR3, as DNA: TGTGCCAGCTCGCCTACAGGGTCTCCTGGGGCCAACGTCCTGACTTTC.

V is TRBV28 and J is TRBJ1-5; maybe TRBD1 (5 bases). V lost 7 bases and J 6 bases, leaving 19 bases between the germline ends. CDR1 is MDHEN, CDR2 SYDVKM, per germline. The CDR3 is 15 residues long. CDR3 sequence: CASTPGAPGGQPQHF. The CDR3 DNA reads TGTGCCAGCACCCCCGGGGCCCCAGGTGGTCAGCCCCAGCATTTT.

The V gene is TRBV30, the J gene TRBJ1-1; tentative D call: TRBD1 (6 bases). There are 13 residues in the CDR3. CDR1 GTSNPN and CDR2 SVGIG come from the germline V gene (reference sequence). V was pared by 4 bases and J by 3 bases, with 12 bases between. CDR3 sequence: CAWTLDSYTEAFF. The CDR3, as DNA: TGTGCCTGGACCCTGGACAGCTACACTGAAGCTTTCTTT.

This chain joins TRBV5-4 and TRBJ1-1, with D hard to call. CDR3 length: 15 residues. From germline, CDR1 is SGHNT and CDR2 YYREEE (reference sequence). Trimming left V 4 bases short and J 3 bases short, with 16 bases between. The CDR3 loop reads CASSPDPVGYTEAFF. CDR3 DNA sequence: TGTGCCAGCAGCCCAGACCCTGTGGGATACACTGAAGCTTTCTTT.